This TCR beta chain was found in a study of glioma-infiltrating T cells after dendritic cell vaccination. Indicated time point: after dendritic cell vaccination, including at tumor progression/relapse. Selection required adequate fresh-frozen tumor tissue plus more than two years' survival data. Profiled with immunoSEQ multiplex PCR; TCRdb holds only in-frame clones, not every one. The sample carries fewer than 95,000 clones, roughly 85% recorded once. The source is a human donor with glioblastoma. Sequencing was performed on blood, taken after dendritic cell vaccination.

CDR3 nucleotides: TGCGCCAGCAGCCAAGGGACCCGGGACAATAGAAACACCATATATTTT. It codes for CASSQGTRDNRNTIYF. This chain uses TRBV4-1 with TRBJ1-3; tentatively, D is TRBD1 (6 bases). CDR3 length: 16 amino acids. Trimming removed 1 base at V and 5 bases at J, with 15 bases between. CDR1 and CDR2 from the germline V gene are MGHRA and YSYEKL.